This TCR beta chain was sequenced in a study of CD8+ T cells in alopecia areata. Study summary: Patients received oral tofacitinib, 5 to 10 mg twice daily, for moderate-to-severe alopecia areata. Study-wide results and limits: Normal scalp showed lower clonality than lesional scalp, especially alopecia totalis/universalis. Among the 100 top clones, expanded CD8+ clones, like scalp clonality, were significantly decreased by tofacitinib. Between patients, shared TCR sequences were less clear than in mice. This was possibly due in part to HLA diversity in the patient population.

This CDR3 spans 15 amino acids. Trimming removed 8 bases at V and 0 bases at J, with 11 bases between. The germline gives CDR1 ENHRY, CDR2 SYGVKD. By proportion, this clone is medium-sized (0.01 to 0.1%). Its cognate antigen is unknown. Investigators isolated RNA and reverse transcribed it into cDNA to act as the sequencing template. Profiled with immunoSEQ multiplex PCR; TCRdb holds only in-frame clones, not every one. Among nearly 95,000 clones, about 71% were seen once, and the ten largest hold roughly 17%. Treatment meaning: oral pan-JAK inhibitor, 5-10 mg twice daily. This chain connects TRBV10-3 to TRBJ2-6; D gene ambiguous. This TCR was recovered from a human donor with alopecia areata. The material was CD8+ T cells sorted from blood, obtained at week 44, from a patient treated with tofacitinib. Written as DNA, the CDR3 is TGTGCCATCGAAGAAAAAGTCTCTGGGGCCAACGTCCTGACTTTC. This translates into CAIEEKVSGANVLTF.